The rows below give T cell receptor beta chains drawn from one sample of a study of beta chain features in type 1 diabetes. Clones were read by immunoSEQ multiplex PCR, and TCRdb kept only the in-frame ones, dropping some. The table includes under 500,000 clones, around 30% detected once. Sequencing input: naive CD4+ T cells from blood. The receptor set was obtained from a man between 18 and 35 years old in good health. Both conserved end residues are part of each CDR3. A D gene is named only where the DNA matches it firmly. The size entry is marked missing in some rows and otherwise reads once, few, many or a size class.

clone size: .; J gene: TRBJ2-1; D gene: TRBD2; V gene: TRBV29-1; CDR3 DNA: TGCAGCGTTGTCGGGATAGCGGGGACCCCTGGCAATGAGCAGTTCTTC; CDR3 protein: CSVVGIAGTPGNEQFF
clone size: few; J gene: TRBJ2-7; D gene: .; V gene: TRBV14; CDR3 DNA: TGTGCCAGCAGCCAAGCGCAGGACTACGAGCAGTACTTC; CDR3 protein: CASSQAQDYEQYF
clone size: .; J gene: TRBJ1-2; D gene: .; V gene: TRBV5-6; CDR3 DNA: TGTGCCAGCAGCCTACCCCCCGGGGGCTACACCTTC; CDR3 protein: CASSLPPGGYTF
clone size: .; J gene: TRBJ2-4; D gene: .; V gene: TRBV4-1; CDR3 DNA: TGCGCCAGCAGCGAACAGGGAATTCAGTACTTC; CDR3 protein: CASSEQGIQYF
clone size: few; J gene: TRBJ2-3; D gene: .; V gene: TRBV18; CDR3 DNA: TGTGCCAGCTCACCACCGCCGGGAGAAACGCAGTATTTT; CDR3 protein: CASSPPPGETQYF
clone size: .; J gene: TRBJ1-1; D gene: TRBD1; V gene: TRBV15; CDR3 DNA: TGTGCCACCAGCAGAGAACCGGGACAGTACACTGAAGCTTTCTTT; CDR3 protein: CATSREPGQYTEAFF
clone size: .; J gene: TRBJ1-2; D gene: .; V gene: TRBV21-1; CDR3 DNA: TGTGCCAGCAGCAAGAGGGTTCCTGGCTACACCTTC; CDR3 protein: CASSKRVPGYTF
clone size: .; J gene: TRBJ1-5; D gene: TRBD1; V gene: TRBV7-9; CDR3 DNA: TGTGCCAGCAGCTTAGGACAGGGGGCCAATCAGCCCCAGCATTTT; CDR3 protein: CASSLGQGANQPQHF
clone size: .; J gene: TRBJ1-2; D gene: .; V gene: TRBV2; CDR3 DNA: TGTGCCAGCAGTGTAGTTCCTAACTATGGCTACACCTTC; CDR3 protein: CASSVVPNYGYTF
clone size: few; J gene: TRBJ2-1; D gene: TRBD2; V gene: TRBV7-2; CDR3 DNA: TGTGCCAGCAGCACCGGGCTAGCGGACAATGAGCAGTTCTTC; CDR3 protein: CASSTGLADNEQFF
clone size: once; J gene: TRBJ2-5; D gene: .; V gene: TRBV7-2; CDR3 DNA: TGTGCCAGCAGCTTACGGAGCGAAGGGACCCAGTACTTC; CDR3 protein: CASSLRSEGTQYF
clone size: few; J gene: TRBJ2-1; D gene: .; V gene: TRBV29-1; CDR3 DNA: TGCAGCGTGGGCCATAATGAGCAGTTCTTC; CDR3 protein: CSVGHNEQFF
clone size: once; J gene: TRBJ1-1; D gene: .; V gene: TRBV30; CDR3 DNA: TGTGCCTGGAGGAAAAGGGTAGTGGGTGAAGCTTTCTTT; CDR3 protein: CAWRKRVVGEAFF
clone size: few; J gene: TRBJ2-1; D gene: TRBD2; V gene: TRBV11-2; CDR3 DNA: TGTGCCAGCAGCAGCGAAAAGGGACTAGCGGGAGTCAATGAGCAGTTCTTC; CDR3 protein: CASSSEKGLAGVNEQFF
clone size: .; J gene: TRBJ2-5; D gene: .; V gene: TRBV25-1; CDR3 DNA: TGTGCCAGCAGTATTCTAGCGAATCAAGAGACCCAGTACTTC; CDR3 protein: CASSILANQETQYF
clone size: .; J gene: TRBJ2-1; D gene: .; V gene: TRBV7-2; CDR3 DNA: TGTGCCAGCAGCCCCAGGGCTACCGGATGGAGCTCCTACAATGAGCAGTTCTTC; CDR3 protein: CASSPRATGWSSYNEQFF
clone size: .; J gene: TRBJ2-7; D gene: TRBD2; V gene: TRBV9; CDR3 DNA: TGTGCCAGCAGCTCCCGACTAGCGGACTACGAGCAGTACTTC; CDR3 protein: CASSSRLADYEQYF
clone size: .; J gene: TRBJ2-1; D gene: TRBD2; V gene: TRBV19; CDR3 DNA: TGTGCCAGTCGGACTAGCGGGAGTTGGTACAATGAGCAGTTCTTC; CDR3 protein: CASRTSGSWYNEQFF
clone size: .; J gene: TRBJ2-1; D gene: .; V gene: TRBV29-1; CDR3 DNA: TGCAGCGTTGGGGTGAATGAGCAGTTCTTC; CDR3 protein: CSVGVNEQFF
clone size: .; J gene: TRBJ2-5; D gene: .; V gene: TRBV29-1; CDR3 DNA: TGCAGCGGGATGGGGCAGTCTGAGACCCAGTACTTC; CDR3 protein: CSGMGQSETQYF
clone size: few; J gene: TRBJ2-5; D gene: TRBD2; V gene: TRBV29-1; CDR3 DNA: TGCAGCGTTGCTGGACTAGCGGGAGAGACCCAGTACTTC; CDR3 protein: CSVAGLAGETQYF
clone size: .; J gene: TRBJ2-7; D gene: .; V gene: TRBV5-1; CDR3 DNA: TGCGCCAGCAGCCCTACTAGAAGTATGGCCTACGAGCAGTACTTC; CDR3 protein: CASSPTRSMAYEQYF
clone size: .; J gene: TRBJ2-7; D gene: TRBD2; V gene: TRBV2; CDR3 DNA: TGTGCCAGCACGTCTAGCGGGTCCTCCTACGAGCAGTACTTC; CDR3 protein: CASTSSGSSYEQYF
clone size: few; J gene: TRBJ2-7; D gene: .; V gene: TRBV1; CDR3 DNA: TGCACCATCCCTGAGCGCCGGGTTGGTGAGCAGTACTTC; CDR3 protein: CTIPERRVGEQYF
clone size: few; J gene: TRBJ2-5; D gene: TRBD1; V gene: TRBV5-6; CDR3 DNA: TGTGCCAGCAGCCCGGGACAGGGGGCCGAGACCCAGTACTTC; CDR3 protein: CASSPGQGAETQYF
clone size: .; J gene: TRBJ2-3; D gene: .; V gene: TRBV29-1; CDR3 DNA: TGCAGCGCTGAAGTAACTTTGGGGGATACGCAGTATTTT; CDR3 protein: CSAEVTLGDTQYF
clone size: .; J gene: TRBJ2-5; D gene: .; V gene: TRBV15; CDR3 DNA: TGTGCCACCAGCAGAGACAGTCAAGAGACCCAGTACTTC; CDR3 protein: CATSRDSQETQYF
clone size: few; J gene: TRBJ1-1; D gene: .; V gene: TRBV7-2; CDR3 DNA: TGTGCCAGCAGCTTAGCAGTGGATCCGGAAGCTTTCTTT; CDR3 protein: CASSLAVDPEAFF
clone size: .; J gene: TRBJ2-7; D gene: .; V gene: TRBV14; CDR3 DNA: TGTGCCAGCAGCCAATGGTCCACCTACGAGCAGTACTTC; CDR3 protein: CASSQWSTYEQYF
clone size: few; J gene: TRBJ2-5; D gene: .; V gene: TRBV25-1; CDR3 DNA: TGTGCCAGCAGTGAGTACCAAGAGACCCAGTACTTC; CDR3 protein: CASSEYQETQYF
clone size: .; J gene: TRBJ2-7; D gene: TRBD2; V gene: TRBV19; CDR3 DNA: TGTGCCAGTAGACGACTAGCGGGAGGAGTCGACGAGCAGTACTTC; CDR3 protein: CASRRLAGGVDEQYF
clone size: .; J gene: TRBJ2-5; D gene: .; V gene: TRBV27; CDR3 DNA: TGTGCCAGCAGAAGGGGATCCGGCCAAGAGACCCAGTACTTC; CDR3 protein: CASRRGSGQETQYF
clone size: few; J gene: TRBJ2-5; D gene: .; V gene: TRBV9; CDR3 DNA: TGTGCCAGCAGCGGCCCGCCCTGGCTAGTAGAGGAGACCCAGTACTTC; CDR3 protein: CASSGPPWLVEETQYF
clone size: .; J gene: TRBJ2-7; D gene: .; V gene: TRBV15; CDR3 DNA: TGTGCCACCAGCAGCCACAGGGGACTGATCGAGCAGTACTTC; CDR3 protein: CATSSHRGLIEQYF
clone size: few; J gene: TRBJ1-5; D gene: TRBD1; V gene: TRBV30; CDR3 DNA: TGTGCCTGGAGTCAGGGGGACAATCAGCCCCAGCATTTT; CDR3 protein: CAWSQGDNQPQHF
clone size: .; J gene: TRBJ2-1; D gene: .; V gene: TRBV7-7; CDR3 DNA: TGTGCCAGCAGCCTGGACAGTCACAATGAGCAGTTCTTC; CDR3 protein: CASSLDSHNEQFF
clone size: few; J gene: TRBJ1-2; D gene: .; V gene: TRBV30; CDR3 DNA: TGTGCCTGGAGCGCCTCGCCCGGTGGCTACACCTTC; CDR3 protein: CAWSASPGGYTF
clone size: .; J gene: TRBJ1-2; D gene: .; V gene: TRBV30; CDR3 DNA: TGTGCCTGGAGTGTTTCGTCTAACTATGGCTACACCTTC; CDR3 protein: CAWSVSSNYGYTF
clone size: .; J gene: TRBJ2-3; D gene: TRBD2; V gene: TRBV11-2; CDR3 DNA: TGTGCCAGCAGCTTAGATACGAGCGGGACCAGCACAGATACGCAGTATTTT; CDR3 protein: CASSLDTSGTSTDTQYF
clone size: .; J gene: TRBJ2-3; D gene: TRBD1; V gene: TRBV11-2; CDR3 DNA: TGTGCCAGCAGCTTAGCGGCCAGGGGGATCGATACGCAGTATTTT; CDR3 protein: CASSLAARGIDTQYF
clone size: .; J gene: TRBJ2-1; D gene: TRBD1; V gene: TRBV7-6; CDR3 DNA: TGTGCCAGCAGCACCGGGACAGGGGGCAATGAGCAGTTCTTC; CDR3 protein: CASSTGTGGNEQFF
clone size: .; J gene: TRBJ1-2; D gene: .; V gene: TRBV4-3; CDR3 DNA: TGCGCCAGCAGCCCCCACGGGGAGTACTATGGCTACACCTTC; CDR3 protein: CASSPHGEYYGYTF
clone size: few; J gene: TRBJ2-5; D gene: TRBD1; V gene: TRBV9; CDR3 DNA: TGTGCCAGCAGCATGCGGGACAGGGGGATCAAATCGGGTGAGACCCAGTACTTC; CDR3 protein: CASSMRDRGIKSGETQYF
clone size: few; J gene: TRBJ2-1; D gene: TRBD1; V gene: TRBV29-1; CDR3 DNA: TGCAGCGTTGTCTATACAGGGGGCGACTACAATGAGCAGTTCTTC; CDR3 protein: CSVVYTGGDYNEQFF
clone size: .; J gene: TRBJ2-7; D gene: TRBD2; V gene: TRBV7-9; CDR3 DNA: TGTGCCAGCAGCTTACTGGCGGGAGTTCGGGAGCAGTACTTC; CDR3 protein: CASSLLAGVREQYF
clone size: .; J gene: TRBJ1-2; D gene: TRBD1; V gene: TRBV6-5; CDR3 DNA: TGTGCCAGCAGCTTAGGGACAGGGGTTGGCTACACCTTC; CDR3 protein: CASSLGTGVGYTF
clone size: few; J gene: TRBJ2-1; D gene: .; V gene: TRBV7-9; CDR3 DNA: TGTGCCAGCAGCTTAGCGGTGCCAAACTCCTACAATGAGCAGTTCTTC; CDR3 protein: CASSLAVPNSYNEQFF
clone size: few; J gene: TRBJ2-5; D gene: TRBD2; V gene: TRBV7-2; CDR3 DNA: TGTGCCAGCAGCTTAGAACTAGCGGGAGAGACCCAGTACTTC; CDR3 protein: CASSLELAGETQYF
clone size: .; J gene: TRBJ1-1; D gene: .; V gene: TRBV7-3; CDR3 DNA: TGTGCCAGCAGCACCCAGGGAAACACTGAAGCTTTCTTT; CDR3 protein: CASSTQGNTEAFF
clone size: few; J gene: TRBJ2-2; D gene: .; V gene: TRBV7-2; CDR3 DNA: TGTGCCAGCAGCTTAAGACGGGGCCAGAACACCGGGGAGCTGTTTTTT; CDR3 protein: CASSLRRGQNTGELFF
clone size: .; J gene: TRBJ2-3; D gene: TRBD2; V gene: TRBV30; CDR3 DNA: TGTGCCTGGACTAGCGGGAGGCCCCCAGATACGCAGTATTTT; CDR3 protein: CAWTSGRPPDTQYF